The 2 T cell receptor beta chains below were found in one sample sequenced in a study of shared clonotypes between healthy human individuals. The method was immunoSEQ multiplex PCR; TCRdb's version includes in-frame clones alone and lacks a portion of them. The sample holds fewer than 600,000 clones; around 77% are singletons and the top ten take 12%. Source material: PBMCs. The receptor source for this set is a woman aged 40 to 50 in good health. Some clones in this sample may be carry-over from other donors' samples.

This chain links TRBV30 with TRBJ1-2, with D possibly being TRBD1 (6 bases). Germline lookup yields CDR1 GTSNPN and CDR2 SVGIG (reference sequence). The V gene lost 2 bases and the J gene lost 4 bases, with 11 bases spanning the gap. CDR3 length: 13 residues. CDR3: CAWSKDRLYGYTF. CDR3 nucleotide sequence: TGTGCCTGGAGTAAAGACAGGCTCTATGGCTACACCTTC.

The V call is TRBV7-9, the J call TRBJ1-2, with TRBD1 as a possible D gene (6 bases). Germline loops: CDR1 SEHNR, CDR2 FQNEAQ (reference sequence). This CDR3 has 16 amino acids. The V and J ends lost 6 bases and 7 bases respectively, with 24 bases between them. The CDR3 nucleotides are TGTGCCAGCAGTACGACTTTGGGACCCCTAGGGGGTGGCTACACCTTC. Its protein product is CASSTTLGPLGGGYTF. The full variable domain, its missing parts supplied by reference TRBV7-9 and TRBJ1-2, is DTGVSQNPRHKITKRGQNVTFRCDPISEHNRLYWYRQTLGQGPEFLTYFQNEAQLEKSRLLSDRFSAERPKGSFSTLEIQRTEQGDSAMYLCASSTTLGPLGGGYTFGSGTRLTVV.